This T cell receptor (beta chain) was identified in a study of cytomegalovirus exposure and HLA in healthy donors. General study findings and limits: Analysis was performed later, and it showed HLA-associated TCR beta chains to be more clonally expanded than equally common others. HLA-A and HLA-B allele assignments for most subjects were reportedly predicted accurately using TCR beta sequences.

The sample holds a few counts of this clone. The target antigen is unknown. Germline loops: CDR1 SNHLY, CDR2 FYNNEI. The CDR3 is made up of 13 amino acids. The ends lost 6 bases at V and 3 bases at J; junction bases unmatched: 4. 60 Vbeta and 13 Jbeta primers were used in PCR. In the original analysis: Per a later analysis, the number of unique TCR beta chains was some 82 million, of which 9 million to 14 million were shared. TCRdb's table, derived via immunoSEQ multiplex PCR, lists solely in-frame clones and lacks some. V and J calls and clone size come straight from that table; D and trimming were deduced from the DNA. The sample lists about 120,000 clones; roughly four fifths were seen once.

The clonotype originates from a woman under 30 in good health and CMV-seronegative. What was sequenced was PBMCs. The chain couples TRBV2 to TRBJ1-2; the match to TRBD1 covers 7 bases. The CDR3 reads CASRFTGDYGYTF. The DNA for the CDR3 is TGTGCCAGCAGGTTTACAGGGGACTATGGCTACACCTTC.